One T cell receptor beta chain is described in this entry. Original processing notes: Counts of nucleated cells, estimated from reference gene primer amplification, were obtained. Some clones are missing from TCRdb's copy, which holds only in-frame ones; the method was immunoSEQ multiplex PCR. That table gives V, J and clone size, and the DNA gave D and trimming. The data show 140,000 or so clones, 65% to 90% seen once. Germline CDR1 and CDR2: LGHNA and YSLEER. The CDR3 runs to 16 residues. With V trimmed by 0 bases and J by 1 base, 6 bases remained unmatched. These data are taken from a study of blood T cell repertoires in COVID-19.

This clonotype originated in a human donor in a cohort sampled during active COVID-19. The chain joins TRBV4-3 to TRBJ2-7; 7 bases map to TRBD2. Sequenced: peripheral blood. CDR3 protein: CASSQEGASGSYEQYF. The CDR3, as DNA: TGCGCCAGCAGCCAAGAAGGGGCTAGCGGATCCTACGAGCAGTACTTC.